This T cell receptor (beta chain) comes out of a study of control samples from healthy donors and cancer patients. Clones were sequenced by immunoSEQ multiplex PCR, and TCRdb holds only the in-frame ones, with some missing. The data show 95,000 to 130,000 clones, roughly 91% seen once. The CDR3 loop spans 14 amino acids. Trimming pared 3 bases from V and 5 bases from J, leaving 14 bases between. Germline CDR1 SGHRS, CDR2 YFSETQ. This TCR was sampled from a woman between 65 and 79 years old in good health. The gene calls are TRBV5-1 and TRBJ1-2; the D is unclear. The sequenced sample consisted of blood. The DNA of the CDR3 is TGCGCCAGCAGCTCGGACCCCCCCCGGTATGGCTACACCTTC. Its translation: CASSSDPPRYGYTF.